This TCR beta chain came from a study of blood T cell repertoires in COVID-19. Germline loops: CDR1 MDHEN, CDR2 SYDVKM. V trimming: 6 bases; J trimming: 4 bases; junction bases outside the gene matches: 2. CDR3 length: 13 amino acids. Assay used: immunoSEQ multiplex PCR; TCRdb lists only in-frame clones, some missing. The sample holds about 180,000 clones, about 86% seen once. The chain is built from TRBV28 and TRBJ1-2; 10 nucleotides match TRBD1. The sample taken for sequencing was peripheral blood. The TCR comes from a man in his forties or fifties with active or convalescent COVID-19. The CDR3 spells CASRGQGGYGYTF. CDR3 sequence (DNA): TGTGCCAGCAGAGGACAGGGGGGCTATGGCTACACCTTC.